Each of the 11 T cell receptor beta chains below was sequenced from the same sample in a study of blood T cell repertoires in COVID-19. Sequencing was performed with immunoSEQ multiplex PCR; in TCRdb, only in-frame clones are kept and a portion is missing. Of roughly 95,000 clones in the sample, around nine tenths were seen once. The sequenced sample consisted of peripheral blood. These receptor sequences come from a woman between 50 and 59 years old in a cohort sampled during active COVID-19.

This clone is a singleton in its sample. The genes are TRBV19 and TRBJ1-5; 7 positions agree with TRBD1. Unmatched junction bases numbered 10, after V lost 5 bases and J lost 6 bases. This CDR3 comprises 15 residues. The germline gives CDR1 LNHDA, CDR2 SQIVND (reference sequence). The CDR3 nucleotides are TGTGCCAGTAGTTTGACAGGGAGCTGGATTCAGCCCCAGCATTTT. Translating it yields CASSLTGSWIQPQHF.

This sequence joins TRBV5-1 and TRBJ1-2, with 8 nucleotides matching TRBD1. V trimming: 0 bases; J trimming: 3 bases; junction bases outside the gene matches: 4. CDR3 length equals 15 residues. Germline V gene data show CDR1 as SGHRS and CDR2 as YFSETQ. The CDR3 spells CASSLDGQGHYGYTF. CDR3 bases: TGCGCCAGCAGCTTGGATGGACAGGGACACTATGGCTACACCTTC.

V and J are TRBV29-1 and TRBJ2-1, with TRBD1 identical over 8 bases. This CDR3 contains 12 residues. Germline CDR1 SQVTM, CDR2 ANQGSEA. The trim removed 5 bases at V and 4 bases at J, leaving 1 base unmatched. The CDR3 is CSVRTGYNEQFF. The CDR3 region has the DNA TGCAGCGTTCGGACAGGGTACAATGAGCAGTTCTTC.

This chain uses TRBV27 with TRBJ2-2, with no clear D. Germline CDR1 MNHEY, CDR2 SMNVEV (reference sequence). This CDR3 is 13 amino acids long. V was shortened by 6 bases and J by 8 bases, with 13 bases between the two germline ends. The chain's CDR3 is CASSVFESGELFF. The CDR3 DNA reads TGTGCCAGCAGCGTATTTGAGTCTGGGGAGCTGTTTTTT.

J is TRBJ2-1 and V is TRBV7-9; 7 bases line up with TRBD1. The CDR3 loop spans 15 amino acids. V shed 5 bases, J shed 0 bases, and the junction held 4 bases outside the gene matches. CDR1 is SEHNR, CDR2 FQNEAQ, per germline (reference sequence). The CDR3 DNA follows: TGTGCCAGCAGCCCTACAGGGGTCTCCTACAATGAGCAGTTCTTC. Amino acids: CASSPTGVSYNEQFF.

J is TRBJ1-2 and V is TRBV30; tentatively, D is TRBD1 (5 bases). The CDR3 loop spans 12 amino acids. Germline CDR1 is GTSNPN and CDR2 is SVGIG (reference sequence). V gave up 8 bases and J gave up 1 base, with 11 bases separating them. The CDR3 here is CARQGGNYGYTF. CDR3 in DNA: TGTGCCCGCCAGGGCGGTAACTATGGCTACACCTTC. Combining the CDR3 with reference TRBV30 and TRBJ1-2 gives the whole variable domain SQTIHQWPATLVQPVGSPLSLECTVEGTSNPNLYWYRQAAGRGLQLLFYSVGIGQISSEVPQNLSASRPQDRQFILSSKKLLLSDSGFYLCARQGGNYGYTFGSGTRLTVV.

The rearrangement links TRBV18 to TRBJ2-1; the D gene is possibly TRBD1 (6 bases). V lost 2 bases and J 6 bases, leaving 17 bases between the germline ends. Germline CDR1 and CDR2: KGHSH and LQKENI. This CDR3 region has 16 residues. In DNA form, the CDR3 reads TGTGCCAGCTCACCATCTCCTAGGACAGCTCTCAATGAGCAGTTCTTC. It specifies CASSPSPRTALNEQFF.

V and J are TRBV6-6 and TRBJ2-1, with 11 bases fitting TRBD2. Per the germline V gene, CDR1 is MNHNY and CDR2 is SVGAGI (reference sequence). The J segment lost 9 bases and the V segment lost 6 bases, leaving 7 bases of the junction unmatched. The CDR3 extends over 14 amino acids. CDR3 loop: CASSLAGGSSEQFF. In DNA, the CDR3 is TGTGCCAGCAGCCTAGCGGGAGGTTCAAGTGAGCAGTTCTTC.

J is TRBJ2-3 and V is TRBV28; TRBD1 matches 9 bases. Unmatched junction bases numbered 10, after V lost 6 bases and J lost 3 bases. The CDR3 consists of 16 residues. Germline CDR1 is MDHEN and CDR2 is SYDVKM. CDR3 amino acids: CASRPTGTGRTDTQYF. The CDR3 bases are TGTGCCAGCAGACCAACCGGGACAGGGAGGACAGATACGCAGTATTTT.

This clone occurred once. The chain recombines TRBV6-6 with TRBJ2-7; 14 nucleotides agree with TRBD2. The CDR3 is 16 residues long. After removal of 6 bases from V and 2 bases from J, the junction contained 6 bases not matched to a gene. CDR1 MNHNY and CDR2 SVGAGI come from the germline V gene (reference sequence). This chain's CDR3 is CASRPGTSGSAYEQYF. DNA for the CDR3: TGTGCCAGCAGACCCGGGACTAGCGGGAGCGCCTACGAGCAGTACTTC.

Here the CDR3 DNA reads TGTGCCAGCAGCCCGGGTAGCGCCCCCAGGTCACCCCTCCACTTT. It encodes CASSPGSAPRSPLHF. The rearrangement uses TRBV9 and TRBJ1-6; D gene uncertain. The germline V gene has CDR1 SGDLS and CDR2 YYNGEE. V was pared by 4 bases and J by 10 bases, with 18 bases between. CDR3 length equals 15 residues.